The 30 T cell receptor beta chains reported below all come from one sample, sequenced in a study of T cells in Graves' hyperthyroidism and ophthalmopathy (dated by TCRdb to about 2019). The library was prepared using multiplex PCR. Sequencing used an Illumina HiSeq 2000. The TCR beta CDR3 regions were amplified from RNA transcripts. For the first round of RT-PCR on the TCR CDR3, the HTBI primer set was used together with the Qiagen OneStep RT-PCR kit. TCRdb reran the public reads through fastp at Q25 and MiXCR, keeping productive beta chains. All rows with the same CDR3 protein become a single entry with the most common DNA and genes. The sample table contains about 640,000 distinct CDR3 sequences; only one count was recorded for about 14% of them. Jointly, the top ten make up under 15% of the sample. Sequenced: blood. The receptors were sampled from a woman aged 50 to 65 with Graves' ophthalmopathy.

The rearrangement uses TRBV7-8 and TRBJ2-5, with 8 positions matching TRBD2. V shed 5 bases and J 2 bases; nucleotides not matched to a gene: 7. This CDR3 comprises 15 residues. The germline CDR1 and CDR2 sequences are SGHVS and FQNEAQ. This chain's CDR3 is CASSPRAGGQETQYF. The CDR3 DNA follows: TGTGCCAGCAGCCCCCGGGCGGGAGGTCAAGAGACCCAGTACTTC.

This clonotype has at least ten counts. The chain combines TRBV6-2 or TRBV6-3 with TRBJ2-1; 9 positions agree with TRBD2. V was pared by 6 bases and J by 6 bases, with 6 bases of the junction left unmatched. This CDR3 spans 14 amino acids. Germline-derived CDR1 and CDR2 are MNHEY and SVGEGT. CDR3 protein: CASSRLAESNEQFF. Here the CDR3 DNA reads TGTGCCAGCAGCAGACTAGCGGAGTCCAATGAGCAGTTCTTC.

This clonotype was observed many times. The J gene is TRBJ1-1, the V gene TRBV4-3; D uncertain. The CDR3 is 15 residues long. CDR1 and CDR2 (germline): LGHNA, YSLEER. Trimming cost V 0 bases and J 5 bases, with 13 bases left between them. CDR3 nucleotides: TGCGCCAGCAGCCAAGATGAGGGAAGGTGGACTGAAGCTTTCTTT. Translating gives CASSQDEGRWTEAFF.

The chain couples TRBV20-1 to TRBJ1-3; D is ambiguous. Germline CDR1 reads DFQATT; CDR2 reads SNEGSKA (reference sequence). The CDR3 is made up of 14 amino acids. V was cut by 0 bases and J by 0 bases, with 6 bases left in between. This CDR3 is CSAREGSSGNTIYF. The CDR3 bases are TGCAGTGCTAGAGAAGGCAGCTCTGGAAACACCATATATTTT.

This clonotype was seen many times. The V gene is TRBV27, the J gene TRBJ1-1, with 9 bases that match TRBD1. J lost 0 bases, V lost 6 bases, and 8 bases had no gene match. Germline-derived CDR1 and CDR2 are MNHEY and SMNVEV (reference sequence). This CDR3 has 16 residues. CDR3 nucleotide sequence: TGTGCCAGCAGCCCTCTTGGGACAGGGATGAACACTGAAGCTTTCTTT. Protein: CASSPLGTGMNTEAFF.

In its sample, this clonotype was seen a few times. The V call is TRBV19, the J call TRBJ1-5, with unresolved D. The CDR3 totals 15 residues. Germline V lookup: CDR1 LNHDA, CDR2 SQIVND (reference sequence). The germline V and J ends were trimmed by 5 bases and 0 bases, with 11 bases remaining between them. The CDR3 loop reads CASSSSPYSNQPQHF. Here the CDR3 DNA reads TGTGCCAGTAGTTCCAGCCCATATAGCAATCAGCCCCAGCATTTT.

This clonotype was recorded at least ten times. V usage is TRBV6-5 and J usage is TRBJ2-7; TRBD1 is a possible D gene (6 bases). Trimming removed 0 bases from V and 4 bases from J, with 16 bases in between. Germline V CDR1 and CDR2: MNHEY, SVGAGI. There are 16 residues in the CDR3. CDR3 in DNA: TGTGCCAGCAGTTACTCAGGGGACAAGCCCTTTTACGAGCAGTACTTC. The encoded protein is CASSYSGDKPFYEQYF.

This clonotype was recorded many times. The CDR3 sequence: CASRYRDRALQPQHF. The CDR3, as DNA: TGTGCCAGTAGGTACCGGGACAGGGCTCTTCAGCCCCAGCATTTT. The chain is built from TRBV19 and TRBJ1-5; 9 bases match TRBD1. Germline CDR1 is LNHDA and CDR2 is SQIVND (reference sequence). This CDR3 has 15 amino acids. With V trimmed by 6 bases and J by 6 bases, 9 bases remained unmatched.

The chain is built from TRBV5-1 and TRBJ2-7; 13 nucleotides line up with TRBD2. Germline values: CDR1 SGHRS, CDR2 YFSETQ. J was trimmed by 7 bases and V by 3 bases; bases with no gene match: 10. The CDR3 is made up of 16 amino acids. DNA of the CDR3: TGCGCCAGCAGCTACTCCGGGACTAGCGGGGCCAAGGAGCAGTACTTC. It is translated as CASSYSGTSGAKEQYF. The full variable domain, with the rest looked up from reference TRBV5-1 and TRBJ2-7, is KAGVTQTPRYLIKTRGQQVTLSCSPISGHRSVSWYQQTPGQGLQFLFEYFSETQRNKGNFPGRFSGRQFSNSRSEMNVSTLELGDSALYLCASSYSGTSGAKEQYFGPGTRLTVT.

CDR3 loop: CASQPGLVINEQFF. The CDR3 region has the DNA TGTGCCAGTCAACCGGGACTAGTAATAAATGAGCAGTTCTTC. This chain joins TRBV9 and TRBJ2-1; 8 nucleotides line up with TRBD2. V was pared by 8 bases and J by 7 bases, with 11 bases of the junction left unmatched. Germline V gene lookup returns CDR1 SGDLS and CDR2 YYNGEE. The CDR3 extends over 14 amino acids. The full variable domain, with the rest looked up from reference TRBV9 and TRBJ2-1, is DSGVTQTPKHLITATGQRVTLRCSPRSGDLSVYWYQQSLDQGLQFLIQYYNGEERAKGNILERFSAQQFPDLHSELNLSSLELGDSALYFCASQPGLVINEQFFGPGTRLTVL.

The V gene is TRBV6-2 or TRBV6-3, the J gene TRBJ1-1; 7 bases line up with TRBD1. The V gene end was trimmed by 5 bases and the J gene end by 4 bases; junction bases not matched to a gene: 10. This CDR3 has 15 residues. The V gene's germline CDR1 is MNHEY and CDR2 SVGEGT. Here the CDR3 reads CASSHMTGQGTEAFF. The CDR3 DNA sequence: TGTGCCAGCAGTCACATGACAGGGCAGGGCACTGAAGCTTTCTTT.

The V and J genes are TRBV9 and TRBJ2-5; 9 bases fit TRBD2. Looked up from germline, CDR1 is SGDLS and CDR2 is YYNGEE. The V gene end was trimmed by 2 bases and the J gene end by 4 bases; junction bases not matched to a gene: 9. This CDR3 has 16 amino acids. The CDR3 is CASSVGSGSGGETQYF. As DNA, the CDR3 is TGTGCCAGCAGCGTTGGTAGCGGGAGTGGTGGAGAGACCCAGTACTTC.

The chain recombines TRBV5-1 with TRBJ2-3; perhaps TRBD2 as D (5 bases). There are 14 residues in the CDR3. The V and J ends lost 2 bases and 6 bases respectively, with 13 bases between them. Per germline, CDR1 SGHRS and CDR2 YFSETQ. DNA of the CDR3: TGCGCCAGCAGCTTTCAATCAGCGGAGGATACGCAGTATTTT. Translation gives CASSFQSAEDTQYF.

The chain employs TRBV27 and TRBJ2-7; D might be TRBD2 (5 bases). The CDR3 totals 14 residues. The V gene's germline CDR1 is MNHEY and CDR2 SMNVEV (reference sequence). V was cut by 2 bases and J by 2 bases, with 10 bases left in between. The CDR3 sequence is CASSLTRATYEQYF. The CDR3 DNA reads TGTGCCAGCAGTTTAACGCGGGCCACCTACGAGCAGTACTTC.

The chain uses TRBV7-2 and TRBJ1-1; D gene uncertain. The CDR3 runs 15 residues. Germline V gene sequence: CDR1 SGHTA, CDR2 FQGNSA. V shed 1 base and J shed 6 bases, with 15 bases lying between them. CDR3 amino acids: CASSLGGRIVAEAFF. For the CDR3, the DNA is TGTGCCAGCAGCTTAGGCGGCAGGATTGTGGCTGAAGCTTTCTTT.

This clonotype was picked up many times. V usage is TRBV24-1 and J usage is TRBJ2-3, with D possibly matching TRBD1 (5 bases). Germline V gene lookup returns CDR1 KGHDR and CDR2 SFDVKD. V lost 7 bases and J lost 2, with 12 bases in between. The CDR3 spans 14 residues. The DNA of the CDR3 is TGTGCCACCAGCGAGACAGCGATCACAGATACGCAGTATTTT. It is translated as CATSETAITDTQYF.

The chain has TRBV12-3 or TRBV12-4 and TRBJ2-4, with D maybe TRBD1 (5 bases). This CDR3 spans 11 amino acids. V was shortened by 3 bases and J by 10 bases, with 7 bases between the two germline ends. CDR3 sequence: CASSFKGIQYF. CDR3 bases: TGTGCCAGCAGTTTCAAGGGGATTCAGTACTTC.

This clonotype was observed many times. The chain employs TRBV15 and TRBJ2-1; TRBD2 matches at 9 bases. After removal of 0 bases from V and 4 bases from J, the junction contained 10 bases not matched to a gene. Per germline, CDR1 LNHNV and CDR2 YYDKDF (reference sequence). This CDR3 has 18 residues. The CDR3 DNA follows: TGTGCCACCAGCAGAGATCAGGGTGCGGGAGGGGGGTACAATGAGCAGTTCTTC. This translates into CATSRDQGAGGGYNEQFF.

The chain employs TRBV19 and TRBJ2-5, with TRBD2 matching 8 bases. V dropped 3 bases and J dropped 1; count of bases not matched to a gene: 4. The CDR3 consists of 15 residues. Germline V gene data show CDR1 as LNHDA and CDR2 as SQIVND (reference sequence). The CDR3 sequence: CASSIGLAGQETQYF. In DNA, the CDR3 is TGTGCCAGTAGTATCGGGCTAGCGGGCCAAGAGACCCAGTACTTC.

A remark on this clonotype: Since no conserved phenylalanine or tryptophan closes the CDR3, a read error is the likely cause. The CDR3 coding sequence is TGTGCCAGCAGCCAAGATCCTAGCGGATACAATGAGCAGTTCCTC. Translation: CASSQDPSGYNEQFL. The V gene is TRBV7-9, the J gene TRBJ2-1; 7 nucleotides agree with TRBD2. Germline V CDR1 and CDR2: SEHNR, FQNEAQ (reference sequence). V was clipped by 5 bases and J by 4 bases; unmatched bases: 8. The CDR3 covers 15 residues.

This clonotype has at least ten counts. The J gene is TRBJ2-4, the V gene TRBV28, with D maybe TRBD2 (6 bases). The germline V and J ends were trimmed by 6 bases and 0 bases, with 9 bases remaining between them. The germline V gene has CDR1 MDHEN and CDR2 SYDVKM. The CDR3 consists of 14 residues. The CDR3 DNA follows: TGTGCCAGCAGCTTGGGGGGAGCCAAAAACATTCAGTACTTC. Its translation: CASSLGGAKNIQYF.

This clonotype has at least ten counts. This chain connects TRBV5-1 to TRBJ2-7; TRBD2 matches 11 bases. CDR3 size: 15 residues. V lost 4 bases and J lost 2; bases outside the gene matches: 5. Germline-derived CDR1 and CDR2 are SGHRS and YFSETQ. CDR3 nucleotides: TGCGCCAGCAGCCATACTAGCGGGAGTACCTACGAGCAGTACTTC. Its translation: CASSHTSGSTYEQYF.

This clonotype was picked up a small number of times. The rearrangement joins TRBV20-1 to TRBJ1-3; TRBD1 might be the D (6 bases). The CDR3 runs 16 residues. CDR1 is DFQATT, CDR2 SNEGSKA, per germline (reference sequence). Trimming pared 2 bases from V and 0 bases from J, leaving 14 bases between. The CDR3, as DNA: TGCAGTGCTAGAAGCCCTCGACAGGTCTCTGGAAACACCATATATTTT. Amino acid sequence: CSARSPRQVSGNTIYF.

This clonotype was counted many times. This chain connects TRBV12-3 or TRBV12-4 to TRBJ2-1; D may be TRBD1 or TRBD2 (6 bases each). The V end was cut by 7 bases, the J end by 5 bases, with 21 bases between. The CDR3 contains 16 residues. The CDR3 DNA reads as TGTGCCAGCACCCTCCTCTCGCTAGGGGGGAACAATGAGCAGTTCTTC. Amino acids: CASTLLSLGGNNEQFF.

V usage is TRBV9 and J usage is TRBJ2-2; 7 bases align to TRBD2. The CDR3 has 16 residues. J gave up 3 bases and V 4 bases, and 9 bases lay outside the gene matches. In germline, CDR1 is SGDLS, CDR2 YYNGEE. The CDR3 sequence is CASSLRLALDTGELFF. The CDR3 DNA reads TGTGCCAGCAGCCTTAGACTAGCATTAGACACCGGGGAGCTGTTTTTT.

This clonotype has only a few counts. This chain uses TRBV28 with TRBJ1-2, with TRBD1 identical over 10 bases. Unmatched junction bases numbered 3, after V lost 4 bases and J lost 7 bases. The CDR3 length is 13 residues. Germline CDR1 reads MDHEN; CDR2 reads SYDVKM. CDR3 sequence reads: CASSSGTGVGYTF. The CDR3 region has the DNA TGTGCCAGCAGTTCGGGGACAGGGGTTGGCTACACCTTC.

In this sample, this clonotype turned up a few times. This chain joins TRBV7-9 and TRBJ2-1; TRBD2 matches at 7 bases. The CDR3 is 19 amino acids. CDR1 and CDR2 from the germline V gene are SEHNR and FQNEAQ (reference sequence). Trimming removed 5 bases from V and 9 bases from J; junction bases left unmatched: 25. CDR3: CASSRRAGIRGITVGEQFF. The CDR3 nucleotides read TGTGCCAGCAGCAGACGAGCGGGAATCCGGGGAATCACGGTTGGTGAGCAGTTCTTC.

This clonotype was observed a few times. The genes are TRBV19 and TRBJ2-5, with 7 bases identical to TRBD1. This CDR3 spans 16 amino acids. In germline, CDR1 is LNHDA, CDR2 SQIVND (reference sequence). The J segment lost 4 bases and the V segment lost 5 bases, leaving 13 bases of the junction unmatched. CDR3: CASSSSPTGLLETQYF. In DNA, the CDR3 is TGTGCCAGTAGTTCTTCTCCGACAGGGTTGTTAGAGACCCAGTACTTC. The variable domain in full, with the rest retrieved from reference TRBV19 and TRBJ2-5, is DGGITQSPKYLFRKEGQNVTLSCEQNLNHDAMYWYRQDPGQGLRLIYYSQIVNDFQKGDIAEGYSVSREKKESFPLTVTSAQKNPTAFYLCASSSSPTGLLETQYFGPGTRLLVL.

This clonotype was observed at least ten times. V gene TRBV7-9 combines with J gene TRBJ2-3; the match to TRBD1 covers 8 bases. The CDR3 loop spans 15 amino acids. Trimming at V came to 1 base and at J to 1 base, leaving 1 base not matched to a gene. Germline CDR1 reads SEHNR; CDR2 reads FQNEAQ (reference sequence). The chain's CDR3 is CASSLVTGGTDTQYF. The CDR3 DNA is TGTGCCAGCAGCTTAGTGACAGGGGGCACAGATACGCAGTATTTT.

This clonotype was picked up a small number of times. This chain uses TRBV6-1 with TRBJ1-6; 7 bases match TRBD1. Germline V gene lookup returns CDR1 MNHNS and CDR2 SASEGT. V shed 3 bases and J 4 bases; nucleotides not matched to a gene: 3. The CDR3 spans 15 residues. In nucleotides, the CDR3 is TGTGCCAGCAGTGACCGGGGACAGTATAATTCACCCCTCCACTTT. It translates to CASSDRGQYNSPLHF.